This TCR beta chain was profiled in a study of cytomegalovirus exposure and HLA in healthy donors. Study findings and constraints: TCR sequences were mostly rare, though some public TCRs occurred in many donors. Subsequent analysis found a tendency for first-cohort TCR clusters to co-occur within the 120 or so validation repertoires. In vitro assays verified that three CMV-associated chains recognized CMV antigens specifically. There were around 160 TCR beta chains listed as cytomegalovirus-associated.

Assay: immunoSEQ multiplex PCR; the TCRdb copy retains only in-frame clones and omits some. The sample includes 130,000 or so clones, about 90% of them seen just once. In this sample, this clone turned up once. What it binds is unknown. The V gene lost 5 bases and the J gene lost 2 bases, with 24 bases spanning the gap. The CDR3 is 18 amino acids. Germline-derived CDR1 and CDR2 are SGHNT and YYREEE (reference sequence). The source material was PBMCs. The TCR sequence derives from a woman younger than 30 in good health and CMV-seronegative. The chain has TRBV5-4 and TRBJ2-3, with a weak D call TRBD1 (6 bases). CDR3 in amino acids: CASRHLRLQGFPTDTQYF. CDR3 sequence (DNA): TGTGCCAGCAGACACCTTCGATTACAGGGATTTCCCACAGATACGCAGTATTTT. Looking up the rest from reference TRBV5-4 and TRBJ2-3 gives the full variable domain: ETGVTQSPTHLIKTRGQQVTLRCSSQSGHNTVSWYQQALGQGPQFIFQYYREEENGRGNFPPRFSGLQFPNYSSELNVNALELDDSALYLCASRHLRLQGFPTDTQYFGPGTRLTVL.